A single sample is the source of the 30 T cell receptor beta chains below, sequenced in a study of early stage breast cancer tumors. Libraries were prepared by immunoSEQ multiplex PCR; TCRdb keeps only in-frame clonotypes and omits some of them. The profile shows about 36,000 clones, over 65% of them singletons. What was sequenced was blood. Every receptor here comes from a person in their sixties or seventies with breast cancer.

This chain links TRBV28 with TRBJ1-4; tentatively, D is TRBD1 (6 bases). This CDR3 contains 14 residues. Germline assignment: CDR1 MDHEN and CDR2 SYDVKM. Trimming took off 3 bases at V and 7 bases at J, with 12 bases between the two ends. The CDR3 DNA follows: TGTGCCAGCAGTTTGGGGGGCTATGGTGAAAAACTGTTTTTT. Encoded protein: CASSLGGYGEKLFF.

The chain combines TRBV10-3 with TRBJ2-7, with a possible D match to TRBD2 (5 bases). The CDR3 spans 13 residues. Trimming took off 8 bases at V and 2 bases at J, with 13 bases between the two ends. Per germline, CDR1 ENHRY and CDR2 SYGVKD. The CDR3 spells CAIAGILAYEQYF. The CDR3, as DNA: TGTGCCATCGCGGGTATTTTGGCCTACGAGCAGTACTTC.

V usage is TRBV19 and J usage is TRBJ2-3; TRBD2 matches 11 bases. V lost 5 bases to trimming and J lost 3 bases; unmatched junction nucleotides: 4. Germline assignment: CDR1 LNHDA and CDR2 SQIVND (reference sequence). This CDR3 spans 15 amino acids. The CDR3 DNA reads TGTGCCAGTAGTGTAGCGGGAGGGAGGACAGATACGCAGTATTTT. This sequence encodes CASSVAGGRTDTQYF.

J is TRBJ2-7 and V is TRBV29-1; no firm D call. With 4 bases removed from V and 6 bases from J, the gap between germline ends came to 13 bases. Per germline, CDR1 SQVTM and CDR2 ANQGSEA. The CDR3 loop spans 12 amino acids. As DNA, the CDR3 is TGCAGCGTTGTAGGGCCCGAGGTCGAGCAGTACTTC. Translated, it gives CSVVGPEVEQYF.

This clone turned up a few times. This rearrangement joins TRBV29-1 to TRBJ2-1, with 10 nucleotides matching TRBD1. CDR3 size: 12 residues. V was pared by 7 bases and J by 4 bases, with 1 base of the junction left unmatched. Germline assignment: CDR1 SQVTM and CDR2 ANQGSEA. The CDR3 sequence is CSGDRGYNEQFF. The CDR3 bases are TGCAGCGGGGACAGGGGTTACAATGAGCAGTTCTTC.

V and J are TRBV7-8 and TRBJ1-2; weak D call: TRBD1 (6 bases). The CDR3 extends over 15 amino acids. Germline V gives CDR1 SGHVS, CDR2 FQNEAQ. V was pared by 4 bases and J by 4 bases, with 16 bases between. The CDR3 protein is CASSSAGGAVYGYTF. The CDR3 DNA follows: TGTGCCAGCAGCTCGGCGGGGGGGGCCGTCTATGGCTACACCTTC.

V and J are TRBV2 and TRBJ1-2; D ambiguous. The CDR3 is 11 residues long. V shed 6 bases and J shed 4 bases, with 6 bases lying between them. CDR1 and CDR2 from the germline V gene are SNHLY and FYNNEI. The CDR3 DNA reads TGTGCCAGCAGAACAGTCTATGGCTACACCTTC. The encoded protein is CASRTVYGYTF.

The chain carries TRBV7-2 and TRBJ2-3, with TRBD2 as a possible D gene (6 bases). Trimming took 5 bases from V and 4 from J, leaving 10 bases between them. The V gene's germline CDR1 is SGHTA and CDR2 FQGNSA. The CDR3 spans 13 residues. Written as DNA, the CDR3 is TGTGCCAGCAGCCGACTAGGACCAGATACGCAGTATTTT. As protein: CASSRLGPDTQYF.

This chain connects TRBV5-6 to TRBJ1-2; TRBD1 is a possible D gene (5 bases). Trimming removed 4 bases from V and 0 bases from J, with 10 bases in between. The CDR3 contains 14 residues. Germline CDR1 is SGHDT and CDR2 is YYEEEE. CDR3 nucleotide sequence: TGTGCCAGCAGCCTCGGGGCCCCTAACTATGGCTACACCTTC. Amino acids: CASSLGAPNYGYTF.

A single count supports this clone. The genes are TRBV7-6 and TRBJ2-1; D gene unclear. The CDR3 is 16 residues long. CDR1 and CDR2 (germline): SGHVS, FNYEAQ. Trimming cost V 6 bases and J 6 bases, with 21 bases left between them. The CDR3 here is CASRDPWKGPGNEQFF. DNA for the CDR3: TGTGCCAGCAGGGACCCCTGGAAGGGCCCGGGCAATGAGCAGTTCTTC.

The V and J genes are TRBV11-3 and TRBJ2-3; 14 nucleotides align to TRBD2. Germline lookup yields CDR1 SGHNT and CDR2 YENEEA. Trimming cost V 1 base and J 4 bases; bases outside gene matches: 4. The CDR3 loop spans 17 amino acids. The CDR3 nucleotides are TGTGCCAGCAGCTTAGGAGGACTAGCGGGGGGCCCAGATACGCAGTATTTT. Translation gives CASSLGGLAGGPDTQYF.

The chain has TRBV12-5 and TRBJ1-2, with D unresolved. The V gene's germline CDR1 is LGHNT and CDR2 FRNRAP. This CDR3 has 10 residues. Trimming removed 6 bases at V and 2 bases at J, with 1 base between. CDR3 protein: CASGNYGYTF. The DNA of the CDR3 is TGTGCTAGTGGAAACTATGGCTACACCTTC. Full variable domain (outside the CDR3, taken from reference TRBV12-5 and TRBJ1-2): DARVTQTPRHKVTEMGQEVTMRCQPILGHNTVFWYRQTMMQGLELLAYFRNRAPLDDSGMPKDRFSAEMPDATLATLKIQPSEPRDSAVYFCASGNYGYTFGSGTRLTVV.

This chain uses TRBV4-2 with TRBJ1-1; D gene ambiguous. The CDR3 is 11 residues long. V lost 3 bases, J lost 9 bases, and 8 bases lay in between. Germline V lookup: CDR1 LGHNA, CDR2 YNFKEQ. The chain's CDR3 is CASSHRSQAFF. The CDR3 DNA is TGTGCCAGCAGCCATCGCTCGCAAGCTTTCTTT.

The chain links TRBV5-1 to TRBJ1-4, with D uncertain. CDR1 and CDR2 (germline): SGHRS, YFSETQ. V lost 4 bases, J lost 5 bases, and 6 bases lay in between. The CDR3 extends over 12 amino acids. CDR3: CASSLNNEKLFF. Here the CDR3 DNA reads TGCGCCAGCAGCCTAAACAATGAAAAACTGTTTTTT.

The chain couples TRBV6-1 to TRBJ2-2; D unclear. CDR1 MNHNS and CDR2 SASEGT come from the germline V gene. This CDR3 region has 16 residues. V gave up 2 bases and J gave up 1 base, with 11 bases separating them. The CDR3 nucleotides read TGTGCCAGCAGTGAACGGTTGGACGGGAACACCGGGGAGCTGTTTTTT. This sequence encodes CASSERLDGNTGELFF.

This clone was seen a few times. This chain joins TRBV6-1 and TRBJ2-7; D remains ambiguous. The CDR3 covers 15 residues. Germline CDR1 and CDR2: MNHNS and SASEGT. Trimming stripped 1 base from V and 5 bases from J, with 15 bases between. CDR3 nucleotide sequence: TGTGCCAGCAGTGAAGTTGAGGCCCCGGGCCACGAGCAGTACTTC. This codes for CASSEVEAPGHEQYF.

CDR3 nucleotides: TGTGCCAGCAGCGCGAGTGGGGGGGCCTCAGATACGCAGTATTTT. It codes for CASSASGGASDTQYF. V gene TRBV9 combines with J gene TRBJ2-3; TRBD2 is a possible D gene (7 bases). CDR3 size: 15 residues. V was trimmed by 3 bases and J by 4 bases, leaving 15 bases between them. CDR1 is SGDLS and CDR2 is YYNGEE in the germline V gene.

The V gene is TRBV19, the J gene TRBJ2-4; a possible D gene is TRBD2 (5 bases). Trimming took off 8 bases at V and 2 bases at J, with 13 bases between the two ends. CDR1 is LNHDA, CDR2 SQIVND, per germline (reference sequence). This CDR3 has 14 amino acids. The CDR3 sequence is CASGATGTKNIQYF. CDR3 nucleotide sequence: TGTGCCAGTGGCGCCACGGGAACCAAAAACATTCAGTACTTC.

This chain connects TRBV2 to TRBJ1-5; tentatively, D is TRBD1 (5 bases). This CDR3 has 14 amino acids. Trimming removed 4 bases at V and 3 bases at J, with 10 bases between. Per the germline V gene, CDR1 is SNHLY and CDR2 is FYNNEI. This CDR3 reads CASSAGTDNQPQHF. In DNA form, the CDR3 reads TGTGCCAGCAGTGCTGGGACCGACAATCAGCCCCAGCATTTT.

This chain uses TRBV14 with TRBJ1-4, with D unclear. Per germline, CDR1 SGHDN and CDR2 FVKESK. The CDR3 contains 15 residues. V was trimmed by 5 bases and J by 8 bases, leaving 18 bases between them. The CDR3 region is CASSWRAATREKLFF. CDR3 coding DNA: TGTGCCAGCAGCTGGCGGGCCGCCACGAGGGAAAAACTGTTTTTT.

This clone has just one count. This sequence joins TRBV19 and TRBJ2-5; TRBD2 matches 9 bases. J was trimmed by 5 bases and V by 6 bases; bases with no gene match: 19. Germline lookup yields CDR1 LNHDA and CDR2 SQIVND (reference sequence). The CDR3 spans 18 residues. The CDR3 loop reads CASSRKELLAGASETQYF. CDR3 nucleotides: TGTGCCAGTAGCCGGAAAGAACTTTTAGCGGGAGCATCTGAGACCCAGTACTTC.

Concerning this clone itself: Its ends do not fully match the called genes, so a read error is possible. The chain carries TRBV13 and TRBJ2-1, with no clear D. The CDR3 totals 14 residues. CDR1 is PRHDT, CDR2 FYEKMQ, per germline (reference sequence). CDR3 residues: CASSLAGSFNEQFF. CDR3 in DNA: TGTGCCAGCAGCTTAGCAGGTTCCTTCAATGAGCAGTTCTTC.

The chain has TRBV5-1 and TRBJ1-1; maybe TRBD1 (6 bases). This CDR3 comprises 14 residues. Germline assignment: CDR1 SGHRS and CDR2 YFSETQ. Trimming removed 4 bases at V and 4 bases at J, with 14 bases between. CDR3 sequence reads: CASSLKVGGTEAFF. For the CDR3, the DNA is TGCGCCAGCAGCCTCAAAGTAGGGGGCACTGAAGCTTTCTTT.

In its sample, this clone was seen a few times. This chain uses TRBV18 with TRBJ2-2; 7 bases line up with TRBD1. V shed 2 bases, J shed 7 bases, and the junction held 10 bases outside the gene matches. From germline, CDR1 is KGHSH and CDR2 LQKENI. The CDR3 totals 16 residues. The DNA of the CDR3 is TGTGCCAGCTCACCAAAGACAGGGAAAAGCGGCGGGGAGCTGTTTTTT. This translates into CASSPKTGKSGGELFF.

The CDR3 protein is CASSFQGSQETQYF. The CDR3 DNA is TGCGCCAGCAGCTTCCAGGGGTCCCAAGAGACCCAGTACTTC. The chain couples TRBV5-1 to TRBJ2-5; the D gene is possibly TRBD1 (6 bases). Germline CDR1 SGHRS, CDR2 YFSETQ. The CDR3 totals 14 residues. V was trimmed by 2 bases and J by 1 base, leaving 9 bases between them.

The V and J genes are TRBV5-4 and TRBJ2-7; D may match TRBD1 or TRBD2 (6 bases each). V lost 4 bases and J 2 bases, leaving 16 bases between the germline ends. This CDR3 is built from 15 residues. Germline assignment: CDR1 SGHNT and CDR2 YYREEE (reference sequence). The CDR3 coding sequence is TGTGCCAGCAGCCAAGTGGGGGGCGCTACCTACGAGCAGTACTTC. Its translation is CASSQVGGATYEQYF.

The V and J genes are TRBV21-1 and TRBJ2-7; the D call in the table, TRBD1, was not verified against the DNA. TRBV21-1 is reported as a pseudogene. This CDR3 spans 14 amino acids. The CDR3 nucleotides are TGTGCCAGCAGCAAAGCGGGGGCCTCCTACGAGCAGTACTTC. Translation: CASSKAGASYEQYF.

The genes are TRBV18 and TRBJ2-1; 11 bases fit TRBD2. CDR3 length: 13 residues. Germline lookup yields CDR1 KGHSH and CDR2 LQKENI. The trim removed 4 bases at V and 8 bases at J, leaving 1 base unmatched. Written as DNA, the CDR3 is TGTGCCAGCTCACAGACTAGCGGGGATGAGCAGTTCTTC. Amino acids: CASSQTSGDEQFF.

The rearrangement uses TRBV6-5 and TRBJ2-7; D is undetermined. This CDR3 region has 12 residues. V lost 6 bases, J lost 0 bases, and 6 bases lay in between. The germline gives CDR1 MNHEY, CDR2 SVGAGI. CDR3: CASRTVSYEQYF. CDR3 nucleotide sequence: TGTGCCAGCAGGACGGTCTCCTACGAGCAGTACTTC.

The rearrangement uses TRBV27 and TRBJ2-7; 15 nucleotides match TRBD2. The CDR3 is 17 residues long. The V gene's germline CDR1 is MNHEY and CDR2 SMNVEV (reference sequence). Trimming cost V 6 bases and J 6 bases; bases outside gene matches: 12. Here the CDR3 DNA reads TGTGCCAGCAGCCTCGGACTAGCGGGAGGGCCGGTCCCCGAGCAGTACTTC. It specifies CASSLGLAGGPVPEQYF.